The source of this T cell receptor beta chain is a study of cytomegalovirus exposure and HLA in healthy donors. Both 60 Vbeta primers and 13 Jbeta primers went into the PCR. Measured with immunoSEQ multiplex PCR; TCRdb has only the in-frame clones, and not every one. The data show 120,000 or so clones, with more than 75% seen just once and around 1.9% held by the top ten. CDR1 and CDR2 (germline): SQVTM, ANQGSEA. The CDR3 has 13 residues. V lost 5 bases and J lost 4; bases outside the gene matches: 4. The donors, nominally healthy at sampling, likely had unrecorded immune exposures. This TCR came from a man between 35 and 55 years old in good health and CMV-seronegative. Sequenced material: PBMCs. The chain couples TRBV29-1 to TRBJ2-1; 8 bases are shared with TRBD1. The CDR3 coding sequence is TGCAGCGTTTATCGACAGGGGTACAATGAGCAGTTCTTC. Translation gives CSVYRQGYNEQFF.